A selection of T cell receptor beta chains follows, all from one sample in a study of regulatory T cells in long-lasting Graves disease. TCRdb processed the multiplex PCR reads anew with MiXCR; each CDR3 protein has one entry. The sample gives over 500,000 distinct CDR3 sequences, roughly 15% of which show up once; approximately 20% is in the top ten. These sequences were also reported in another study, on T cells in Graves' hyperthyroidism and ophthalmopathy.

The material sequenced was peripheral blood mononuclear cells (PBMCs), taken at new diagnosis, from a patient treated with antithyroid drugs. Receptors were obtained from a woman aged 30 to 39 with Graves disease. Each CDR3 is given with its conserved first and last residue.

v_call cdr3_aa
TRBV24-1 CATRRGGTEAFF
TRBV20-1 CSARKPGLAGGPGSREQFF
TRBV7-9 CASSPAGQGQETQYF
TRBV30 CAWSRTSYEQYF
TRBV28 CASSPGYRANYGYTF
TRBV19 CASSLGRTITNSPLHF
TRBV11-2 CASSPRQGAREAFF
TRBV28 CASSYRQGGTEAFF
TRBV5-5 CTSSPGIGTTYNEQFF
TRBV20-1 CSARDTGVKHF
TRBV24-1 CATSDMTGGQETQYF
TRBV29-1 CSVEVSLGQGLPFF
TRBV20-1 CSATGQAAAYSNQPQHF
TRBV5-6 CASSSQRTGKAFF
TRBV19 CASRLLASRAYTQYF
TRBV11-2 CASSLIFSGTSGRGDTQYF
TRBV12-3/TRBV12-4 CASTPELAGGFGANVLTF
TRBV20-1 CSATTGFSNQPQHF
TRBV29-1 CSVKRGTTEAFF
TRBV30 CAWSIGSGGYTF
TRBV2 CASSEGANYGYTF
TRBV12-3/TRBV12-4 CASSLEVSSSRGYTF
TRBV20-1 CSARLVTAGDTQYF
TRBV19 CASSMWEGGRETQYF
TRBV7-9 CASSLGGLGNTF
TRBV19 CASSGRKDSYNEQFF
TRBV6-9 CASSSPGQSTYGYTF